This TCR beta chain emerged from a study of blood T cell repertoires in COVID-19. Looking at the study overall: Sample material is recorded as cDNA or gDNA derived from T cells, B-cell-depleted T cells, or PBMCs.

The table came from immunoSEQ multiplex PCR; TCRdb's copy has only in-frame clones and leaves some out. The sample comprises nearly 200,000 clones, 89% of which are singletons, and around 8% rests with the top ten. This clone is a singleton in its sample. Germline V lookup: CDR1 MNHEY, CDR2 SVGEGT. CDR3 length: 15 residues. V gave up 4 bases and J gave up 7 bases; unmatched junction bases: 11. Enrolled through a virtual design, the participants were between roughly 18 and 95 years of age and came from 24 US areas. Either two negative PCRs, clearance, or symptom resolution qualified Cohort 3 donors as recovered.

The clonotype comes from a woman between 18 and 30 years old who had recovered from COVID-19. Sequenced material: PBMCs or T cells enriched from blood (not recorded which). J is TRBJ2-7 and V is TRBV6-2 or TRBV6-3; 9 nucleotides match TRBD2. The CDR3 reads CASSSQPSGAWEQYF. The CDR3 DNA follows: TGTGCCAGCAGTTCCCAGCCTAGCGGGGCTTGGGAGCAGTACTTC.